The 2 T cell receptor beta chains in this list originate from one sample, sequenced in a study of CXCR3-negative and CXCR3-positive naive CD8 T cells. The TRB libraries of cDNA were built by UMI-labeled 5' RACE. TCRdb re-called the 5' RACE reads; one entry per CDR3 protein, DNA not given. This sample's table has 38,000 or so distinct CDR3 sequences. Sample: memory CD8+ T cells from blood. These receptors came from a human donor in good health. Some clones in this sample may be carry-over from other donors' samples.

CDR3: CSVEDPTSGWHERYF. The chain combines TRBV29-1 with TRBJ2-7; TCRdb names TRBD2, which stays unverified in the absence of DNA. This CDR3 contains 15 residues. Germline-derived CDR1 and CDR2 are SQVTM and ANQGSEA.

The chain's CDR3 is CASSSSYVNEQFF. The chain carries TRBV5-6 and TRBJ2-1. This CDR3 has 13 residues. Germline V lookup: CDR1 SGHDT, CDR2 YYEEEE.